This T cell receptor beta chain originates from a study of blood T cell repertoires in COVID-19. As for the study in general: The cDNA or gDNA used as material had been derived from T cells, B-cell-depleted T cells, or PBMCs.

Trimming removed 3 bases from V and 3 bases from J, with 8 bases in between. Germline V gene sequence: CDR1 SGHAT, CDR2 FQNNGV. This CDR3 has 13 residues. Original handling: Amplification with reference gene primers provided the estimates of nucleated cell counts. Clones were sequenced by immunoSEQ multiplex PCR, and TCRdb holds only the in-frame ones, with some missing. V and J calls and clone size are as listed in that table; D and trimming were resolved from the DNA. The repertoire holds roughly 340,000 clones, with around 87% as singletons. Enrolment of Seattle patients took place during active infection, and they were followed longitudinally.

Sequencing used peripheral blood. The receptor was isolated from a woman aged 45-59 years with COVID-19, enrolled during active disease. The chain recombines TRBV11-2 with TRBJ1-1; D might be TRBD1 (6 bases). The CDR3 here is CASSFNRDTEAFF. In DNA form, the CDR3 reads TGTGCCAGCAGCTTTAACAGGGACACTGAAGCTTTCTTT.